The 11 T cell receptor beta chains given below trace back to one sample, sequenced in a study of blood T cells in healthy people across ages. The second PCR ran about 6 to 12 cycles with a sample-barcoded 5' primer and J-beta primers. TCRdb reprocessed the 5' RACE reads with MiXCR, giving one entry per CDR3 protein. This sample has more than 900,000 distinct CDR3 sequences, with under 35% found just once. These data were also filed under a second study, of T cells of mothers and their children.

The sample comprised blood. The receptors here all came from a woman aged 40 to 50 in good health.

This clonotype was counted a few times. The V and J genes are TRBV20-1 and TRBJ2-1; 9 positions match TRBD2. Per the germline V gene, CDR1 is DFQATT and CDR2 is SNEGSKA (reference sequence). This CDR3 region has 15 residues. J was trimmed by 5 bases and V by 5 bases; bases with no gene match: 10. The CDR3 loop reads CSAYPTSGGHNEQFF. The CDR3 DNA reads TGCAGTGCTTACCCGACTAGCGGAGGACACAATGAGCAGTTCTTC.

This clonotype was recorded many times. The chain links TRBV12-3 or TRBV12-4 to TRBJ2-5; 8 positions match TRBD2. Trimming took 2 bases from V and 5 from J; bases not matched to a gene: 4. The CDR3 runs 14 residues. The CDR3 DNA reads TGTGCCAGCAGTTTAAATATAGCGGGGGAGACCCAGTACTTC. Its protein is CASSLNIAGETQYF.

This clonotype was counted a single time. The J gene is TRBJ2-4, the V gene TRBV5-1; D ambiguous. The end of the DNA fits TRBJ2-7 better, so the J call may be wrong. Germline V lookup: CDR1 SGHRS, CDR2 YFSETQ. This CDR3 contains 12 residues. The CDR3 coding sequence is TGCGCCAGCAGGATGAGCCAAAACGAGCAGTACTTC. Its protein is CASRMSQNEQYF.

Points on this clonotype: The junction and the germline gene differ at one end; a read error may be behind it. The chain combines TRBV5-1 with TRBJ2-3, with D unresolved. This CDR3 region has 16 residues. Germline CDR1 reads SGHRS; CDR2 reads YFSETQ. The chain's CDR3 is CASSLGLYSGTDMQYF. CDR3 bases: TGCGCCAGCAGCTTGGGACTGTACTCTGGCACAGATATGCAGTATTTT.

The gene calls are TRBV7-8 and TRBJ2-7; 7 positions match TRBD1. The end of the DNA aligns better with TRBJ2-5, so the J call may be wrong. The CDR3 is 17 residues long. Per the germline V gene, CDR1 is SGHVS and CDR2 is FQNEAQ. The CDR3 region is CASSLRSRWQGVKTQYF. CDR3 coding DNA: TGTGCCAGCAGCTTACGGAGTCGGTGGCAGGGGGTTAAGACCCAGTACTTC.

This clonotype was seen at least ten times. In DNA, the CDR3 is TGTGCCAGCAGCCAGGCTCTACTCCGGGACAGGCTCTATGGCTACACCTTC. It is translated as CASSQALLRDRLYGYTF. The chain links TRBV14 to TRBJ1-2; 8 bases line up with TRBD1. The V gene's germline CDR1 is SGHDN and CDR2 FVKESK. V lost 3 bases, J lost 4 bases, and 13 bases stayed unmatched. The CDR3 is made up of 17 amino acids.

J is TRBJ2-6 and V is TRBV18; no clear D gene. V was cut by 5 bases and J by 0 bases, with 11 bases left in between. Looked up from germline, CDR1 is KGHSH and CDR2 is LQKENI. The CDR3 extends over 16 amino acids. The CDR3 region has the DNA TGTGCCAGCTCAAAGGGTCTTAACTCTGGGGCCAACGTCCTGACTTTC. It yields the protein CASSKGLNSGANVLTF.

The sample holds a few counts of this clonotype. The chain has TRBV5-8 and TRBJ2-4; 9 bases agree with TRBD2. V was pared by 3 bases and J by 0 bases, with 16 bases of the junction left unmatched. The CDR3 runs to 20 residues. The germline CDR1 and CDR2 sequences are SGHTS and YDEGEE. The CDR3 region is CASSSRRQRGAPLAKNIQYF. CDR3 nucleotides: TGTGCCAGCAGCTCCCGGAGGCAGCGGGGGGCCCCCTTAGCCAAAAACATTCAGTACTTC. Full variable domain (rest looked up from reference TRBV5-8 and TRBJ2-4): EAGVTQSPTHLIKTRGQQATLRCSPISGHTSVYWYQQALGLGLQFLLWYDEGEERNRGNFPPRFSGRQFPNYSSELNVNALELEDSALYLCASSSRRQRGAPLAKNIQYFGAGTRLSVL.

The chain recombines TRBV27 with TRBJ1-2, with D perhaps matching TRBD1 (6 bases). The V end was cut by 0 bases, the J end by 2 bases, with 13 bases between. Germline V gene data show CDR1 as MNHEY and CDR2 as SMNVEV (reference sequence). The CDR3 contains 16 residues. The CDR3 DNA sequence: TGTGCCAGCAGTTTATCCCCCGACAGGTTAAACTATGGCTACACCTTC. Protein sequence: CASSLSPDRLNYGYTF.

Details on this clonotype: The junction shows a germline mismatch at one end, possibly a read error. The chain joins TRBV28 to TRBJ2-1, with 9 positions matching TRBD2. The CDR3 spans 15 residues. Germline V gives CDR1 MDHEN, CDR2 SYDVKM. The CDR3 here is CASTEGGGRGNEQVF. The CDR3 DNA reads TGTGCCAGCACCGAGGGTGGCGGGAGGGGGAATGAGCAGGTCTTC.

This clonotype has just a few counts. The CDR3, as DNA: TGCAGTGCTACAGAGCAGTACTTC. Translating gives CSATEQYF. This chain joins TRBV20-1 and TRBJ2-4, with D unclear. The V end was cut by 4 bases, the J end by 13 bases, with 5 bases between. Germline CDR1 reads DFQATT; CDR2 reads SNEGSKA (reference sequence). The CDR3 has 8 residues.